This passage covers 31 T cell receptor beta chains from one sample sequenced in a study of T cell responses to AZD1222 COVID-19 vaccine. TCRdb's copy holds only in-frame clones and misses some; the assay was immunoSEQ multiplex PCR. The table shows 45,000 to 55,000 clones, with roughly 85% occurring only once. The specimen was peripheral blood, collected 28 days after the second AZD1222 dose. The source of these receptors is an adult who received the AZD1222 COVID-19 vaccine.

CDR3: CASADTTDTEAFF. The CDR3 DNA reads TGTGCCAGCGCAGATACAACGGACACTGAAGCTTTCTTT. J is TRBJ1-1 and V is TRBV9; the D is unclear. The CDR3 is made up of 13 amino acids. Germline CDR1 and CDR2: SGDLS and YYNGEE. The germline V and J ends were trimmed by 7 bases and 3 bases, with 13 bases remaining between them.

This chain connects TRBV28 to TRBJ2-1; 9 bases map to TRBD2. Looked up from germline, CDR1 is MDHEN and CDR2 is SYDVKM. J gave up 4 bases and V 4 bases, and 5 bases lay outside the gene matches. The CDR3 extends over 15 amino acids. CDR3 in amino acids: CASSSGTSSYNEQFF. CDR3 bases: TGTGCCAGCAGTTCCGGGACTAGCAGTTACAATGAGCAGTTCTTC.

The rearrangement uses TRBV6-5 and TRBJ2-1; D is unclear. Germline V gene lookup returns CDR1 MNHEY and CDR2 SVGAGI. V shed 2 bases and J shed 6 bases, with 11 bases lying between them. The CDR3 is made up of 14 amino acids. Written as DNA, the CDR3 is TGTGCCAGCAGTTACGAGAGCCGCTCCAATGAGCAGTTCTTC. Amino acids: CASSYESRSNEQFF.

The rearrangement joins TRBV12-2 to TRBJ2-5; TRBD2 is the table's D call, not checked against the DNA. TRBV12-2 is recorded as a pseudogene. CDR3 length: 15 amino acids. This CDR3 is CASRPQTREEETQYF. In nucleotides, the CDR3 is TGTGCAAGTCGCCCTCAGACTAGAGAGGAAGAGACCCAGTACTTC.

The chain recombines TRBV6-5 with TRBJ2-7, with TRBD2 matching over 13 bases. Germline loops: CDR1 MNHEY, CDR2 SVGAGI. Trimming took 10 bases from V and 6 from J; bases not matched to a gene: 6. This CDR3 contains 13 residues. CDR3 bases: TGTGCCATCCAACTAGCGGGAGGGCGCGAGCAGTACTTC. Translating gives CAIQLAGGREQYF.

This chain links TRBV14 with TRBJ2-7; 10 bases fit TRBD2. V was pared by 1 base and J by 10 bases, with 7 bases of the junction left unmatched. Germline V gene lookup returns CDR1 SGHDN and CDR2 FVKESK. The CDR3 has 14 amino acids. CDR3 coding DNA: TGTGCCAGCAGCCAAGGGGGGCTAGCGGGAGTTCAGTACTTC. Residues: CASSQGGLAGVQYF.

This chain connects TRBV5-1 to TRBJ2-7; no firm D call. Germline values: CDR1 SGHRS, CDR2 YFSETQ. V was shortened by 4 bases and J by 5 bases, with 16 bases between the two germline ends. The CDR3 extends over 14 amino acids. In DNA, the CDR3 is TGCGCCAGCAGCGCCCGGGCCTTAGGAGACGAGCAGTACTTC. Protein product: CASSARALGDEQYF.

A few counts support this clone. This sequence joins TRBV3-1 (or the pseudogene TRBV3-2) and TRBJ2-2; 8 bases are shared with TRBD1. Germline CDR1 reads LGHDT; CDR2 reads YNNKEL (reference sequence). J was trimmed by 1 base and V by 7 bases; bases with no gene match: 2. The CDR3 has 14 amino acids. The CDR3 coding sequence is TGTGCCAGCAAAGGACAGGGGAACACCGGGGAGCTGTTTTTT. Residues: CASKGQGNTGELFF.

The rearrangement links TRBV9 to TRBJ2-1; D remains unclear. V dropped 0 bases and J dropped 14 bases, with 15 bases sitting between them. This CDR3 spans 13 amino acids. The germline gives CDR1 SGDLS, CDR2 YYNGEE. The CDR3 loop is CASSVANRPRKFF. CDR3 in DNA: TGTGCCAGCAGCGTAGCTAATCGGCCTCGTAAGTTCTTC. Using reference TRBV9 and TRBJ2-1 for the parts outside the CDR3, the full variable domain is DSGVTQTPKHLITATGQRVTLRCSPRSGDLSVYWYQQSLDQGLQFLIQYYNGEERAKGNILERFSAQQFPDLHSELNLSSLELGDSALYFCASSVANRPRKFFGPGTRLTVL.

The chain links TRBV16 to TRBJ2-1, with 7 bases matching TRBD2. The V gene's germline CDR1 is KGHSY and CDR2 FQNENV. V lost 1 base and J lost 7; bases outside the gene matches: 7. The CDR3 is 15 residues long. In nucleotides, the CDR3 is TGTGCCAGCAGCCAATGGAGAGGGAGGGATAATGAGCAGTTCTTC. This sequence encodes CASSQWRGRDNEQFF.

J is TRBJ1-2 and V is TRBV11-2; 7 bases map to TRBD1. V trimming: 8 bases; J trimming: 4 bases; junction bases outside the gene matches: 4. Germline-derived CDR1 and CDR2 are SGHAT and FQNNGV. The CDR3 runs 12 residues. The CDR3 DNA sequence: TGTGCCAGCGGGGGACAGTCCTATGGCTACACCTTC. Protein product: CASGGQSYGYTF.

The V gene is TRBV9, the J gene TRBJ1-4; D gene uncertain. The germline V gene encodes CDR1 SGDLS and CDR2 YYNGEE. The germline V and J ends were trimmed by 0 bases and 3 bases, with 9 bases remaining between them. The CDR3 has 15 residues. The CDR3 bases are TGTGCCAGCAGCGTAGGAATCGTGGCTAATGAAAAACTGTTTTTT. This sequence encodes CASSVGIVANEKLFF.

The chain recombines TRBV29-1 with TRBJ2-2; D gene uncertain. Germline V gene data show CDR1 as SQVTM and CDR2 as ANQGSEA. V was trimmed by 3 bases and J by 6 bases, leaving 11 bases between them. The CDR3 loop spans 13 amino acids. CDR3 loop: CSVEGILAGELFF. The CDR3 nucleotides read TGCAGCGTTGAGGGCATTCTGGCCGGGGAGCTGTTTTTT.

The chain joins TRBV4-2 to TRBJ2-7; TRBD2 matches at 11 bases. There are 15 residues in the CDR3. The V gene end was trimmed by 0 bases and the J gene end by 5 bases; junction bases not matched to a gene: 3. Germline V lookup: CDR1 LGHNA, CDR2 YNFKEQ. The CDR3 bases are TGTGCCAGCAGCCAAGAACTAGCGGGAGTCCACGAGCAGTACTTC. Its protein is CASSQELAGVHEQYF.

This clone was counted only a few times. The chain combines TRBV11-2 with TRBJ1-4; the D is unclear. Trimming took off 0 bases at V and 0 bases at J, with 11 bases between the two ends. From germline, CDR1 is SGHAT and CDR2 FQNNGV. The CDR3 is made up of 17 amino acids. The CDR3: CASSLDLQSATNEKLFF. As DNA, the CDR3 is TGTGCCAGCAGCTTAGATCTCCAGAGTGCAACTAATGAAAAACTGTTTTTT.

The chain combines TRBV28 with TRBJ1-5; D uncertain. V lost 5 bases and J lost 2, with 19 bases in between. Germline assignment: CDR1 MDHEN and CDR2 SYDVKM. CDR3 length equals 17 residues. This CDR3 reads CASSPLVGFGGNQPQHF. CDR3 DNA: TGTGCCAGCAGTCCTTTGGTAGGGTTTGGGGGCAATCAGCCCCAGCATTTT.

The rearrangement uses TRBV5-1 and TRBJ1-2, with 7 bases aligning to TRBD1. CDR3 length: 15 residues. Trimming at V came to 3 bases and at J to 8 bases, leaving 13 bases not matched to a gene. The germline CDR1 and CDR2 sequences are SGHRS and YFSETQ. The CDR3 protein is CASSSQDRSPGGYTF. CDR3 DNA: TGCGCCAGCAGCTCACAGGACAGGTCCCCGGGGGGCTACACCTTC.

This rearrangement joins TRBV6-2 or TRBV6-3 to TRBJ2-2, with D perhaps matching TRBD2 (5 bases). In germline, CDR1 is MNHEY, CDR2 SVGEGT. The CDR3 loop spans 14 amino acids. V was shortened by 2 bases and J by 3 bases, with 7 bases between the two germline ends. CDR3 in DNA: TGTGCCAGCAGTTACGGACTTTACACCGGGGAGCTGTTTTTT. Translation gives CASSYGLYTGELFF.

The chain combines TRBV19 with TRBJ1-1; no clear D. The germline V gene encodes CDR1 LNHDA and CDR2 SQIVND (reference sequence). Between the trimmed V and J ends, which lost 5 bases and 7 bases, there was a span of 17 bases. The CDR3 runs to 14 residues. The chain's CDR3 is CASSLGVTDREAFF. For the CDR3, the DNA is TGTGCCAGTAGTTTGGGAGTCACGGATCGTGAAGCTTTCTTT.

This chain uses TRBV5-1 with TRBJ2-1, with 10 bases lining up with TRBD2. With 0 bases clipped from V and 7 bases from J, the junction kept 4 bases outside the gene matches. This CDR3 is built from 15 residues. CDR1 and CDR2 (germline): SGHRS, YFSETQ. As DNA, the CDR3 is TGCGCCAGCAGCTTGGGAGGTAGCGGGGGGAATGAGCAGTTCTTC. Its translation: CASSLGGSGGNEQFF. Combining the CDR3 with reference TRBV5-1 and TRBJ2-1 gives the whole variable domain KAGVTQTPRYLIKTRGQQVTLSCSPISGHRSVSWYQQTPGQGLQFLFEYFSETQRNKGNFPGRFSGRQFSNSRSEMNVSTLELGDSALYLCASSLGGSGGNEQFFGPGTRLTVL.

The V and J genes are TRBV5-1 and TRBJ2-1, with a weak D call TRBD1 (6 bases). There are 13 residues in the CDR3. V lost 4 bases and J lost 8, with 13 bases in between. Germline CDR1 is SGHRS and CDR2 is YFSETQ. The CDR3: CASSTTGSHEQFF. The CDR3 DNA is TGCGCCAGCAGCACTACAGGGAGCCATGAGCAGTTCTTC.

This chain uses TRBV12-3 or TRBV12-4 with TRBJ1-1, with D possibly being TRBD1 (5 bases). Trimming shortened V by 6 bases and J by 12 bases, and 17 bases separated the two germline ends. The CDR3 has 12 residues. CDR3 sequence: CASSTGGKRPFF. DNA of the CDR3: TGTGCCAGCAGCACGGGGGGTAAACGTCCTTTCTTT.

The chain has TRBV28 and TRBJ1-1, with no clear D. CDR1 is MDHEN and CDR2 is SYDVKM in the germline V gene. The germline V and J ends were trimmed by 6 bases and 1 base, with 9 bases remaining between them. The CDR3 runs to 13 residues. CDR3 nucleotides: TGTGCCAGCAGCCCGTATGGGAACACTGAAGCTTTCTTT. This encodes CASSPYGNTEAFF.

The chain employs TRBV7-6 and TRBJ1-2; D not resolved. Trimming cost V 1 base and J 6 bases, with 12 bases left between them. CDR3 length: 14 residues. Germline values: CDR1 SGHVS, CDR2 FNYEAQ. This chain's CDR3 is CASSLGRKENGYTF. The CDR3 DNA is TGTGCCAGCAGCTTAGGGAGAAAGGAGAATGGCTACACCTTC.

The genes are TRBV19 and TRBJ2-7; D remains unclear. From germline, CDR1 is LNHDA and CDR2 SQIVND (reference sequence). The CDR3 spans 12 residues. Trimming removed 3 bases at V and 7 bases at J, with 10 bases between. CDR3 loop: CASSMVGIEQYF. CDR3 nucleotide sequence: TGTGCCAGTAGTATGGTGGGAATTGAGCAGTACTTC.

The chain has TRBV2 and TRBJ1-6; a possible D gene is TRBD1 (5 bases). Trimming stripped 4 bases from V and 8 bases from J, with 12 bases between. Per germline, CDR1 SNHLY and CDR2 FYNNEI. There are 14 residues in the CDR3. DNA for the CDR3: TGTGCCAGCAGTGTGAGGGGCAGGGATTCACCCCTCCACTTT. Its protein product is CASSVRGRDSPLHF.

The chain uses TRBV19 and TRBJ1-5; D unclear. The germline gives CDR1 LNHDA, CDR2 SQIVND (reference sequence). The V gene lost 3 bases and the J gene lost 11 bases, with 20 bases spanning the gap. This CDR3 contains 15 residues. CDR3 sequence: CASSISSSHSAAQHF. The CDR3 bases are TGTGCCAGTAGTATTAGCTCTAGTCACTCCGCAGCCCAGCATTTT.

The V and J genes are TRBV29-1 and TRBJ2-1, with D uncertain. V was trimmed by 2 bases and J by 7 bases, leaving 9 bases between them. The CDR3 is made up of 12 amino acids. Germline assignment: CDR1 SQVTM and CDR2 ANQGSEA. In DNA form, the CDR3 reads TGCAGCGTTGAAAAAGTCCGGAATGAGCAGTTCTTC. Translating it yields CSVEKVRNEQFF.

The chain carries TRBV11-3 and TRBJ2-1; 11 bases map to TRBD1. The J segment lost 6 bases and the V segment lost 1 base, leaving 5 bases of the junction unmatched. Per the germline V gene, CDR1 is SGHNT and CDR2 is YENEEA. This CDR3 is 16 amino acids long. In nucleotides, the CDR3 is TGTGCCAGCAGCTTAGCGTGGACAGGGGGCCCCAATGAGCAGTTCTTC. Its protein is CASSLAWTGGPNEQFF.

The sample holds a few counts of this clone. J is TRBJ1-4 and V is TRBV19, with TRBD1 matching over 8 bases. This CDR3 spans 15 amino acids. Germline V gene lookup returns CDR1 LNHDA and CDR2 SQIVND (reference sequence). The V segment lost 4 bases and the J segment 0 bases; nucleotides outside the gene matches: 1. In DNA, the CDR3 is TGTGCCAGTAGTACGACAGGGGCAACTAATGAAAAACTGTTTTTT. Its translation is CASSTTGATNEKLFF.

The J gene is TRBJ2-7, the V gene TRBV5-1, with TRBD2 matching 7 bases. Germline V gene data show CDR1 as SGHRS and CDR2 as YFSETQ. This CDR3 is built from 15 residues. V lost 6 bases to trimming and J lost 0 bases; unmatched junction nucleotides: 9. CDR3 sequence (DNA): TGCGCCAGCACCCGCTTGGGGGGGAGCTCCTACGAGCAGTACTTC. Its protein is CASTRLGGSSYEQYF.